The 27 T cell receptor beta chains below all came from one sample that was sequenced in a study of blood T cells in healthy people across ages. The second PCR ran roughly 6 to 11 cycles with a sample-barcoded 5' primer and J-beta primers. TCRdb re-called the 5' RACE reads through MiXCR, storing one row per CDR3 protein. The sample consists of 900,000 to 950,000 distinct CDR3 sequences, 25% to 30% of them appearing once. The sample also formed part of further work on T cells of mothers and their children.

Specimen: blood. All receptors come from a woman in her thirties or forties in good health.

Turning to this clonotype: The junction and the germline gene differ at one end; a read error may be behind it. In nucleotides, the CDR3 is TGTGCCTGCAGCCCCTACGCCGGGGCGCGGAACATTCAGTACTTC. Encoded protein: CACSPYAGARNIQYF. The V gene is TRBV7-8, the J gene TRBJ2-4; possibly TRBD1 or TRBD2 for D (5 bases each). The CDR3 extends over 15 amino acids. The germline V gene has CDR1 SGHVS and CDR2 FQNEAQ.

This clonotype was seen a few times. V usage is TRBV28 and J usage is TRBJ2-7, with no clear D. The CDR3 totals 12 residues. V was cut by 11 bases and J by 3 bases, with 14 bases left in between. The germline CDR1 and CDR2 sequences are MDHEN and SYDVKM. The CDR3 region is CAGARSSYEQYF. The DNA for the CDR3 is TGTGCCGGAGCCCGCAGTAGCTACGAGCAGTACTTC.

This clonotype occurred many times. The chain has TRBV18 and TRBJ2-7, with TRBD2 as a possible D gene (7 bases). Between the trimmed V and J ends, which lost 2 bases and 7 bases, there was a span of 12 bases. This CDR3 has 13 amino acids. The V gene's germline CDR1 is KGHSH and CDR2 LQKENI. CDR3 amino acids: CASSPNGGREQYF. CDR3 coding DNA: TGTGCCAGCTCACCAAACGGGGGGCGTGAGCAGTACTTC.

The V gene is TRBV7-9, the J gene TRBJ1-5; no clear D gene. The V end lost 2 bases, the J end lost 11 bases, and 13 bases lay between the germline ends. Germline-derived CDR1 and CDR2 are SEHNR and FQNEAQ (reference sequence). The CDR3 contains 13 residues. The CDR3: CASSLKGVGAQHF. DNA for the CDR3: TGTGCCAGCAGCTTAAAGGGCGTCGGGGCCCAGCATTTT.

The V and J genes are TRBV7-2 and TRBJ2-4, with 8 bases aligning to TRBD2. CDR3 length: 20 amino acids. J gave up 0 bases and V 4 bases, and 17 bases lay outside the gene matches. Germline CDR1 and CDR2: SGHTA and FQGNSA. For the CDR3, the DNA is TGTGCCAGCAGCTCAGCGCTGGAGCGGGGGAGTTTTCGAGCCAAAAACATTCAGTACTTC. Encoded protein: CASSSALERGSFRAKNIQYF.

The rearrangement joins TRBV13 to TRBJ2-7, with TRBD2 matching over 8 bases. This CDR3 spans 17 amino acids. V lost 2 bases, J lost 0 bases, and 9 bases stayed unmatched. Germline lookup yields CDR1 PRHDT and CDR2 FYEKMQ (reference sequence). Here the CDR3 DNA reads TGTGCCAGCAGCTTAAGGGGCGGGGGGCACCGCTCCTACGAGCAGTACTTC. Its translation: CASSLRGGGHRSYEQYF.

This chain joins TRBV11-1 and TRBJ2-5; 10 bases line up with TRBD2. V was clipped by 2 bases and J by 6 bases; unmatched bases: 6. Germline CDR1 SGHAT, CDR2 FQDESV (reference sequence). This CDR3 is built from 15 residues. CDR3 DNA sequence: TGTGCCAGCAGCTTAAGTCTAGCGGGGGAAAAGACCCAGTACTTC. It is translated as CASSLSLAGEKTQYF.

About this clonotype itself: One base away lies a much larger clone, so this may be a sequencing read error. This chain connects TRBV5-5 to TRBJ2-7; tentative D call: TRBD1 (7 bases). CDR3 length: 15 amino acids. V was pared by 2 bases and J by 3 bases, with 15 bases between. In germline, CDR1 is SGHKS, CDR2 YYEKEE (reference sequence). The CDR3 DNA follows: TGTGCCAGCAGCTTAGGACAGGAGGGTTACTACGAGCAGTACTTC. Amino acids: CASSLGQEGYYEQYF.

This clonotype appeared once. Mismatch with germline at one junction end may stem from a read error. The V gene is TRBV7-2, the J gene TRBJ2-3, with D perhaps matching TRBD1 or TRBD2 (5 bases each). Germline V gene lookup returns CDR1 SGHTA and CDR2 FQGNSA. CDR3 size: 16 residues. The CDR3 spells CAGSVAGTRSTDTQYF. Here the CDR3 DNA reads TGTGCCGGCAGCGTGGCCGGGACCCGTAGCACAGATACGCAGTATTTT.

This clonotype was counted at least ten times. The V call is TRBV10-3, the J call TRBJ2-3; D may be TRBD1 (5 bases). Germline CDR1 reads ENHRY; CDR2 reads SYGVKD. There are 17 residues in the CDR3. The V end lost 0 bases, the J end lost 1 base, and 14 bases lay between the germline ends. In DNA, the CDR3 is TGTGCCATCAGTGAGTCCGTCCGGGCAGGGCGCACAGATACGCAGTATTTT. It specifies CAISESVRAGRTDTQYF.

This clonotype was observed at least ten times. The rearrangement joins TRBV5-1 to TRBJ2-1; perhaps TRBD2 as D (5 bases). Germline V gives CDR1 SGHRS, CDR2 YFSETQ. This CDR3 spans 15 amino acids. The ends were cut back, 4 bases at V and 6 bases at J, with 17 bases in the middle. This CDR3 is CASSPPGGSTNEQFF. The CDR3 DNA is TGCGCCAGCAGCCCGCCGGGCGGGTCCACCAATGAGCAGTTCTTC.

The V call is TRBV7-2, the J call TRBJ2-1, with D possibly TRBD2 on 5 matching bases. The ends were cut back, 7 bases at V and 9 bases at J, with 16 bases in the middle. Germline CDR1 is SGHTA and CDR2 is FQGNSA. The CDR3 extends over 13 amino acids. The CDR3 region is CASTRFPEGEQFF. The CDR3 DNA follows: TGTGCCAGCACCAGGTTTCCAGAGGGTGAGCAGTTCTTC.

The chain recombines TRBV19 with TRBJ1-5; possible D gene TRBD1, 5 bases. Germline V gene data show CDR1 as LNHDA and CDR2 as SQIVND (reference sequence). V lost 7 bases and J lost 7, with 23 bases in between. The CDR3 length is 16 residues. This chain's CDR3 is CASTLSQGAGLQPQHF. CDR3 coding DNA: TGTGCCAGTACTTTATCCCAAGGGGCAGGGCTGCAGCCCCAGCATTTT.

The CDR3 region is CASSSLPVTGGTETQYF. The CDR3 bases are TGTGCCAGCAGCTCGCTACCGGTGACAGGGGGAACGGAGACCCAGTACTTC. This sequence joins TRBV7-2 and TRBJ2-5, with 9 bases that match TRBD1. The V and J ends lost 4 bases and 5 bases, in that order; junction bases with no gene match: 14. CDR1 and CDR2 (germline): SGHTA, FQGNSA. The CDR3 is 17 residues long.

V gene TRBV15 combines with J gene TRBJ2-3; D is possibly TRBD1 (5 bases). CDR1 is LNHNV, CDR2 YYDKDF, per germline (reference sequence). Trimming cost V 5 bases and J 8 bases, with 11 bases left between them. The CDR3 is made up of 12 amino acids. Here the CDR3 reads CATSQGSGTQYF. DNA of the CDR3: TGTGCCACCAGCCAGGGTTCAGGTACGCAGTATTTT.

V is TRBV21-1 and J is TRBJ2-5; the DNA was not used to check the table's D call, TRBD1. TRBV21-1 represents a pseudogene. CDR3 length: 15 residues. This CDR3 is CASSKPGQRQETQYF. The CDR3 DNA sequence: TGTGCCAGCAGCAAACCGGGACAGCGCCAAGAGACCCAGTACTTC.

The table lists this clonotype with a few counts. The CDR3 protein is CASSLDQPRIDGYTF. DNA for the CDR3: TGCGCCAGCAGCTTGGACCAGCCCAGGATCGATGGCTACACCTTC. This chain connects TRBV5-1 to TRBJ1-2; D unresolved. Looked up from germline, CDR1 is SGHRS and CDR2 is YFSETQ. The CDR3 covers 15 residues. V lost 0 bases and J lost 6, with 15 bases in between.

Details on this clonotype: One end of the junction does not line up with germline, which may come from a read error. The V gene is TRBV5-1, the J gene TRBJ2-1, with D maybe TRBD2 (6 bases). This CDR3 region has 16 residues. Germline V gene lookup returns CDR1 SGHRS and CDR2 YFSETQ. The CDR3 here is CASGLAAGRVYNEQFF. The CDR3 region has the DNA TGCGCCAGCGGCTTGGCCGCGGGGCGGGTATACAATGAGCAGTTCTTC.

The chain has TRBV20-1 and TRBJ2-2; a weak D match, TRBD1 (6 bases). V gave up 3 bases and J gave up 6 bases, with 17 bases separating them. This CDR3 spans 15 amino acids. Germline CDR1 DFQATT, CDR2 SNEGSKA (reference sequence). CDR3 nucleotide sequence: TGCAGTGCTAGCCGGGCAGGGGTAGGAGCCGGGGAGCTGTTTTTT. Translation: CSASRAGVGAGELFF.

About this clonotype: A read error may be the cause here, since a much bigger clone is one base away. V gene TRBV10-3 combines with J gene TRBJ1-1, with 8 bases fitting TRBD1. This CDR3 has 15 residues. Germline V lookup: CDR1 ENHRY, CDR2 SYGVKD. The CDR3 sequence: CTISESDRVGAEAFF. CDR3 bases: TGTACCATCAGTGAGTCGGACAGGGTCGGGGCTGAAGCTTTCTTT.

This clonotype came up a few times. The rearrangement uses TRBV5-1 and TRBJ2-7; the D is unclear. CDR1 is SGHRS and CDR2 is YFSETQ in the germline V gene. The length of the CDR3 is 13 residues. Trimming removed 0 bases from V and 6 bases from J, with 10 bases in between. In nucleotides, the CDR3 is TGCGCCAGCAGCTTGGCCTACTTGAGCGAGCAGTACTTC. Translating gives CASSLAYLSEQYF. Using reference TRBV5-1 and TRBJ2-7 for the parts outside the CDR3, the full variable domain is KAGVTQTPRYLIKTRGQQVTLSCSPISGHRSVSWYQQTPGQGLQFLFEYFSETQRNKGNFPGRFSGRQFSNSRSEMNVSTLELGDSALYLCASSLAYLSEQYFGPGTRLTVT.

V is TRBV27 and J is TRBJ1-5; the match to TRBD1 covers 8 bases. The CDR3 contains 13 residues. Trimming took 8 bases from V and 6 from J; bases not matched to a gene: 6. The germline V gene encodes CDR1 MNHEY and CDR2 SMNVEV (reference sequence). CDR3 nucleotides: TGTGCCAGCGGCGACAGGGGCGGTCAGCCCCAGCATTTT. Protein: CASGDRGGQPQHF.

This clonotype was counted between two and nine times. J is TRBJ2-5 and V is TRBV2; 9 bases are a match to TRBD2. V dropped 6 bases and J dropped 5; count of bases not matched to a gene: 4. Germline V gene sequence: CDR1 SNHLY, CDR2 FYNNEI. The CDR3 length is 13 residues. The DNA of the CDR3 is TGTGCCAGCAGAGGGACTAGCTCGGAGACCCAGTACTTC. It translates to CASRGTSSETQYF.

This clonotype was recorded many times. The V call is TRBV7-2, the J call TRBJ2-7; 10 nucleotides agree with TRBD1. This CDR3 has 15 residues. Germline V gives CDR1 SGHTA, CDR2 FQGNSA. V gave up 5 bases and J gave up 2 bases; unmatched junction bases: 6. CDR3 nucleotide sequence: TGTGCCAGCAGCGACCGGGGGACAGGGGCCTACGAGCAGTACTTC. This gives the protein CASSDRGTGAYEQYF.

This clonotype was observed many times. The chain has TRBV20-1 and TRBJ2-3; 9 bases line up with TRBD1. This CDR3 is 15 amino acids long. The V gene end was trimmed by 2 bases and the J gene end by 1 base; junction bases not matched to a gene: 4. Germline V lookup: CDR1 DFQATT, CDR2 SNEGSKA (reference sequence). In DNA, the CDR3 is TGCAGTGCTAGACCCCGGGACAGGGGCACAGATACGCAGTATTTT. Protein: CSARPRDRGTDTQYF.

In this sample, this clonotype turned up a few times. This chain links TRBV2 with TRBJ1-1; TRBD1 aligns across 8 bases. Germline lookup yields CDR1 SNHLY and CDR2 FYNNEI. The CDR3 totals 14 residues. With 5 bases clipped from V and 4 bases from J, the junction kept 6 bases outside the gene matches. DNA of the CDR3: TGTGCCAGCAGTAAGGGACAGGTAGCCACTGAAGCTTTCTTT. Its protein product is CASSKGQVATEAFF. Combining the CDR3 with reference TRBV2 and TRBJ1-1 gives the whole variable domain EPEVTQTPSHQVTQMGQEVILRCVPISNHLYFYWYRQILGQKVEFLVSFYNNEISEKSEIFDDQFSVERPDGSNFTLKIRSTKLEDSAMYFCASSKGQVATEAFFGQGTRLTVV.

This clonotype was seen only a few times. DNA for the CDR3: TGTGCCAGCAGCGACCAACAGGGAAGAACTGAAGCTTTCTTT. It yields the protein CASSDQQGRTEAFF. The chain carries TRBV12-3 or TRBV12-4 and TRBJ1-1, with D possibly being TRBD1 (6 bases). CDR3 length: 14 residues. Trimming stripped 6 bases from V and 5 bases from J, with 16 bases between.